This T cell receptor beta chain was identified in a study of T cells in localized non-small cell lung cancer. This CDR3 has 15 residues. CDR1 and CDR2 (germline): MDHEN, SYDVKM. Germline trimming cut 4 bases from V and 3 bases from J; bases unmatched to any gene: 6. This table comes from immunoSEQ multiplex PCR, and its TCRdb copy is limited to in-frame clones, with some not included. The sample consists of roughly 36,000 clones, more than 75% of them appearing once. This chain joins TRBV28 and TRBJ2-5; 9 bases are a match to TRBD2. Sequences were derived from PBMCs, sampled before any cancer treatment. The source is a woman between 40 and 69 years old with stage II squamous cell lung carcinoma. This CDR3 reads CASSSPGGGEETQYF. In DNA, the CDR3 is TGTGCCAGCAGTTCACCCGGCGGGGGGGAAGAGACCCAGTACTTC. The full variable domain, in which reference TRBV28 and TRBJ2-5 provide the parts outside the CDR3, is DVKVTQSSRYLVKRTGEKVFLECVQDMDHENMFWYRQDPGLGLRLIYFSYDVKMKEKGDIPEGYSVSREKKERFSLILESASTNQTSMYLCASSSPGGGEETQYFGPGTRLLVL.